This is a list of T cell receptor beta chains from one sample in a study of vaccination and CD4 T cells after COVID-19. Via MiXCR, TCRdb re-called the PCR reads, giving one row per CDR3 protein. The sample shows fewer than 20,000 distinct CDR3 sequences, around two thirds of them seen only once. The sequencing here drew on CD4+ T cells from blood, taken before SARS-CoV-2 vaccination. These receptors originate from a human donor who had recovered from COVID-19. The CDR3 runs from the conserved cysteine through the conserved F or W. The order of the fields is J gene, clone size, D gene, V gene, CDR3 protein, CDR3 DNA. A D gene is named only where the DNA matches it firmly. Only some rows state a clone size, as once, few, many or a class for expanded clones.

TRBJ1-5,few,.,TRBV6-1,CAIKWDGRGSNQPQHF,TGTGCCATCAAGTGGGACGGGCGGGGAAGCAATCAGCCCCAGCATTTT
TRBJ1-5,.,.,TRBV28,CASSFIGNQPQHF,TGTGCCAGCAGTTTTATAGGTAATCAGCCCCAGCATTTT
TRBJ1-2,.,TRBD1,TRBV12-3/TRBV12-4,CASSPRGTGDYGYTF,TGTGCCAGCAGTCCCAGAGGGACAGGGGACTATGGCTACACCTTC
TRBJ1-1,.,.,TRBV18,CASSPQGNTEAFF,TGTGCCAGCTCACCACAGGGGAACACTGAAGCTTTCTTT
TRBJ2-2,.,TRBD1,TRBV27,CASEFLFGTGGVHGELFF,TGTGCCAGCGAGTTTCTGTTTGGGACAGGGGGCGTCCACGGGGAGCTGTTTTTT
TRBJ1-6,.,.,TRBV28,CASSPLGDRNSPLHF,TGTGCCAGCAGTCCCCTCGGGGATCGTAATTCACCCCTCCACTTT
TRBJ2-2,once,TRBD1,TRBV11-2,CASSLGGQGETGELFF,TGTGCCAGCAGCTTAGGGGGACAGGGGGAAACCGGGGAGCTGTTTTTT
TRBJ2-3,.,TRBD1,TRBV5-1,CASSDRDRTDTQYF,TGCGCCAGTTCGGACAGGGATCGAACAGATACGCAGTATTTT
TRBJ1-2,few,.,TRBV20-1,CSAREVWGTHYGYTF,TGCAGTGCTAGAGAAGTTTGGGGGACTCACTATGGCTACACCTTC
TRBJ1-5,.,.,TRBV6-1,CASTMGGAAQPQHF,TGTGCCAGCACCATGGGGGGGGCGGCTCAGCCCCAGCATTTT
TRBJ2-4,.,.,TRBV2,CASSGEGDKNIQYF,TGTGCCAGCAGTGGAGAGGGGGACAAAAACATTCAGTACTTC
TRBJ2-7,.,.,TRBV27,CASRKGTSYEQYF,TGTGCCAGCAGGAAAGGGACTTCCTACGAGCAGTACTTC
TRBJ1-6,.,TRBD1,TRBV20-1,CSAQGAVSPLHF,TGCAGTGCCCAGGGGGCGGTTTCACCCCTCCACTTT
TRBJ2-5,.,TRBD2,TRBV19,CASSAGDRMETQYF,TGTGCCAGTAGTGCGGGAGATAGAATGGAGACCCAGTACTTC
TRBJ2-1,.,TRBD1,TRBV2,CASREGTEGLGEQFF,TGTGCCAGCAGGGAAGGGACAGAGGGCTTAGGGGAGCAGTTCTTC
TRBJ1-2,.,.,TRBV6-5,CASSYSPSGHNYGYTF,TGTGCCAGCAGTTACTCGCCTTCGGGACATAACTATGGCTACACCTTC
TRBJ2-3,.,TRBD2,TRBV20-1,CSATPGLAGVGSTDTQYF,TGCAGTGCTACACCGGGACTAGCGGGAGTTGGTAGCACAGATACGCAGTATTTT
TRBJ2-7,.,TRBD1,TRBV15,CATSGGQEFDEQYF,TGTGCCACCAGCGGAGGACAGGAGTTCGACGAGCAGTACTTC
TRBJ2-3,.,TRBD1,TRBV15,CATSSPLRGQVADTQYF,TGTGCCACCAGCAGTCCCCTACGGGGACAGGTCGCAGATACGCAGTATTTT
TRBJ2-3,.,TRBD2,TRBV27,CASTLVGRLAGPDTQYF,TGTGCCAGCACCTTAGTCGGGAGACTAGCGGGACCAGATACGCAGTATTTT
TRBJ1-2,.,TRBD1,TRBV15,CATSRDQQGSGYTF,TGTGCCACCAGCAGAGATCAACAGGGGAGTGGCTACACCTTC
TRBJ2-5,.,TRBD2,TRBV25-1,CASQQGGWVETQYF,TGTGCCAGCCAGCAGGGAGGGTGGGTAGAGACCCAGTACTTC
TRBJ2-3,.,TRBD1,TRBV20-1,CSARTGQGEADTQYF,TGCAGTGCTCGAACGGGACAGGGGGAAGCAGATACGCAGTATTTT
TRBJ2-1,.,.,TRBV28,CASIPGTAYNEQFF,TGTGCCAGCATCCCCGGGACGGCCTACAATGAGCAGTTCTTC
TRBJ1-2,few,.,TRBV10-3,CAISIRGKPYGYTF,TGTGCCATCAGTATCCGGGGTAAGCCCTATGGCTACACCTTC
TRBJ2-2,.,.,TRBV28,CASRFRGSKELFF,TGTGCCAGCCGCTTCCGGGGGTCGAAGGAGCTGTTTTTT
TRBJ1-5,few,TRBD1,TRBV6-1,CASRQGRDSGQPQHF,TGTGCCAGCCGACAGGGGCGCGATTCAGGGCAGCCCCAGCATTTT
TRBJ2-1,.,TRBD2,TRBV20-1,CSARDRTSGSNEQFF,TGCAGTGCTAGAGATCGAACTAGCGGGAGTAATGAGCAGTTCTTC
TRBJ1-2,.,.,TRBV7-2,CASSLQGLFTSYGYTF,TGTGCCAGCAGCTTGCAGGGCCTTTTTACCAGCTATGGCTACACCTTC
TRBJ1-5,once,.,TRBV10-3,CAISDNPNQPQHF,TGTGCCATCAGCGATAATCCAAATCAGCCCCAGCATTTT
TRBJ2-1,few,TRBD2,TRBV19,CASRGGSSYNEQFF,TGTGCCAGTAGAGGCGGGAGCTCCTACAATGAGCAGTTCTTC
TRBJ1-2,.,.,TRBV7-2,CASSATKDNYGYTF,TGTGCCAGCAGCGCTACAAAAGATAACTATGGCTACACCTTC
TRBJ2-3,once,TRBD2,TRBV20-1,CSAEGLAGGSTDTQYF,TGCAGTGCCGAGGGACTAGCGGGAGGGAGCACAGATACGCAGTATTTT
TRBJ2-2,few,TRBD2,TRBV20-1,CSAPGTSGKAIGELFF,TGCAGTGCCCCTGGGACTAGCGGGAAGGCAATCGGGGAGCTGTTTTTT
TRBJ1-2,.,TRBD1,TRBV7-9,CASSFGTGGRLGGYTF,TGTGCCAGCAGCTTCGGGACAGGGGGCAGATTAGGAGGCTACACCTTC
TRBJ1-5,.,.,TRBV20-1,CSANRGMSNQPQHF,TGCAGTGCTAATCGGGGGATGAGCAATCAGCCCCAGCATTTT
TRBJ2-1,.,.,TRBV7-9,CASSWRPGFPYNEQFF,TGTGCCAGCAGCTGGAGACCGGGATTCCCATACAATGAGCAGTTCTTC
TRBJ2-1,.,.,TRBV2,CASRVLVPTEQFF,TGTGCCAGCAGAGTACTAGTCCCCACTGAGCAGTTCTTC
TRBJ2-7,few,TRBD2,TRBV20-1,CSARPFESGRASSYEQYF,TGCAGTGCTAGACCCTTTGAAAGCGGGAGGGCCAGCTCCTACGAGCAGTACTTC
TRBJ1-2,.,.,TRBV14,CASSLTSRLVGYTF,TGTGCCAGCAGCCTAACCAGTCGACTTGTGGGCTACACCTTC
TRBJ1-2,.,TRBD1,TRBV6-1,CASSEDWTGVYGYTF,TGTGCCAGCAGTGAAGATTGGACAGGGGTTTATGGCTACACCTTC
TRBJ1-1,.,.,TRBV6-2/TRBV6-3,CASRRQENTEAFF,TGTGCCAGCAGACGACAGGAGAACACTGAAGCTTTCTTT
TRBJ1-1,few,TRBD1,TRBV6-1,CASRKTGNPEAFF,TGTGCCAGCAGGAAGACAGGGAACCCTGAAGCTTTCTTT
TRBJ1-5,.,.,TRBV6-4,CASSRDGLQPQHF,TGTGCCAGCAGCCGGGACGGATTACAGCCCCAGCATTTT
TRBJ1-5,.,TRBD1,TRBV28,CASSKRDGTGNQPQHF,TGTGCCAGCAGTAAACGAGACGGGACAGGGAATCAGCCCCAGCATTTT
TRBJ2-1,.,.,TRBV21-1,CASNRLAGVNEQFF,TGTGCCAGCAACCGACTAGCGGGAGTCAATGAGCAGTTCTTC
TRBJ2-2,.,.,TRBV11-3,CASSLVGSGTGELFF,TGTGCCAGCAGCTTGGTCGGGAGTGGCACCGGGGAGCTGTTTTTT
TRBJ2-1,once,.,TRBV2,CASSPPLSGLVYNEQFF,TGTGCCAGCAGCCCCCCTCTGTCTGGGCTAGTCTACAATGAGCAGTTCTTC
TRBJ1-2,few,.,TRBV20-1,CSARDYNGYTF,TGCAGTGCTAGAGATTACAACGGCTACACCTTC
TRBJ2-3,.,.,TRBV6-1,CASSESLGGGDTQYF,TGTGCCAGCAGTGAATCGCTTGGGGGCGGAGATACGCAGTATTTT
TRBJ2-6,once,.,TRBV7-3,CASSLGGGSGANVLTF,TGTGCCAGCAGCCTAGGGGGGGGCTCTGGGGCCAACGTCCTGACTTTC
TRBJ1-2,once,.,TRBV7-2,CASSQSRDFYGYTF,TGTGCCAGCAGCCAAAGCCGGGACTTCTATGGCTACACCTTC
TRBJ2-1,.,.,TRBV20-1,CSARSSGGNNEQFF,TGCAGTGCTAGGTCCTCCGGTGGTAACAATGAGCAGTTCTTC
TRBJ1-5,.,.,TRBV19,CASRPPGAGQPQHF,TGTGCCAGTAGACCACCGGGAGCGGGTCAGCCCCAGCATTTT
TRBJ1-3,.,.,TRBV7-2,CASSLGVAGNTIYF,TGTGCCAGCAGCTTGGGGGTCGCTGGAAACACCATATATTTT
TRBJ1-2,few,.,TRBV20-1,CSATQGSGYTF,TGCAGTGCGACACAGGGTTCTGGCTACACCTTC
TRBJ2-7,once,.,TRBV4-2,CASSQPRDPPYEQYF,TGTGCCAGCAGCCAACCCCGAGACCCACCCTACGAGCAGTACTTC
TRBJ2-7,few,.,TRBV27,CASSGLLRMSYEQYF,TGTGCCAGCAGCGGCCTACTCAGGATGTCGTACGAGCAGTACTTC